The entry below describes one TCR beta chain. Germline V gene sequence: CDR1 ENHRY, CDR2 SYGVKD. J lost 6 bases, V lost 4 bases, and 11 bases had no gene match. The CDR3 covers 16 residues. The record originates from a study of blood T cell repertoires in COVID-19. Study as a whole: The origin of the acute and convalescent COVID-19 samples was the United States, Italy and Spain.

Method: immunoSEQ multiplex PCR; TCRdb's copy keeps in-frame clones and lacks some. The sample includes some 240,000 clones, roughly 92% of them seen just once. The Seattle patients, enrolled during active infection, were followed longitudinally. Sequencing was done on a sample of peripheral blood. The sequence was collected from a man aged 60 to 69 with COVID-19, enrolled during active disease. The V gene is TRBV10-3, the J gene TRBJ2-3; 9 bases match TRBD2. The CDR3 sequence: CAISVRAGGPADTQYF. As DNA, the CDR3 is TGTGCCATCAGTGTCAGAGCGGGGGGCCCCGCGGATACGCAGTATTTT.